The next 16 T cell receptor beta chains were all read from a single sample in a study of PD-L1 blockade in urothelial cancer. Produced via immunoSEQ multiplex PCR; TCRdb's table is partial and in-frame only. Of some 35,000 clones in the sample, just over 35% were seen once. Sequenced material: tumor tissue, taken before atezolizumab (anti-PD-L1) treatment. The receptors originated from a man in his sixties with urothelial cancer.

The count of this clone is one. This chain connects TRBV12-5 to TRBJ2-1, with D unclear. Per germline, CDR1 LGHNT and CDR2 FRNRAP. The length of the CDR3 is 11 residues. V lost 1 base and J lost 9, with 4 bases in between. Here the CDR3 DNA reads TGTGCTAGTGGTTTGGGCTTTGAGCAGTTCTTC. It encodes CASGLGFEQFF.

The chain recombines TRBV6-8 with TRBJ1-2; D is uncertain. Trimming removed 0 bases from V and 5 bases from J, with 13 bases in between. This CDR3 region has 15 residues. In germline, CDR1 is MNHGY, CDR2 SAAAGT. The CDR3: CASSYSTGRPYGYTF. Written as DNA, the CDR3 is TGTGCCAGCAGTTACTCGACTGGACGGCCGTATGGCTACACCTTC.

The chain links TRBV14 to TRBJ2-7; D not certain. The germline gives CDR1 SGHDN, CDR2 FVKESK. This CDR3 spans 11 amino acids. Trimming shortened V by 2 bases and J by 3 bases, and 2 bases separated the two germline ends. CDR3: CASSQSYEQYF. For the CDR3, the DNA is TGTGCCAGCAGCCAAAGCTACGAGCAGTACTTC.

In this sample, this clone turned up a few times. The junction differs from germline at one of its ends, possibly a read error. The chain carries TRBV5-1 and TRBJ2-2; TRBD1 aligns across 7 bases. CDR3 length equals 15 residues. Germline V CDR1 and CDR2: SGHRS, YFSETQ. CDR3 loop: CASNLQGENTGELFF. CDR3 in DNA: TGCGCCAGCAACTTGCAGGGGGAGAACACCGGGGAGCTGTTTTTT.

Many counts were recorded for this clone. This chain joins TRBV6-8 and TRBJ2-5; D is unresolved. Trimming stripped 5 bases from V and 10 bases from J, with 20 bases between. Germline V gives CDR1 MNHGY, CDR2 SAAAGT. The CDR3 runs to 14 residues. The CDR3 protein is CASSPTSLVSDQYF. CDR3 nucleotides: TGTGCCAGCAGTCCCACCAGTCTCGTTTCGGACCAGTACTTC.

The CDR3 spells CASSLYQETQYF. The CDR3, as DNA: TGTGCCAGCTCCCTCTACCAAGAGACCCAGTACTTC. The chain carries TRBV18 and TRBJ2-5; D unclear. Trimming took 6 bases from V and 0 from J, leaving 5 bases between them. The CDR3 spans 12 residues. Germline values: CDR1 KGHSH, CDR2 LQKENI.

Here the CDR3 DNA reads TGTGCCAGTAGTATGACAGTGAACACTGAAGCTTTCTTT. Amino acid sequence: CASSMTVNTEAFF. The chain has TRBV19 and TRBJ1-1, with a possible D match to TRBD1 (5 bases). Germline loops: CDR1 LNHDA, CDR2 SQIVND (reference sequence). With 3 bases removed from V and 0 bases from J, the gap between germline ends came to 5 bases. CDR3 length: 13 amino acids. The whole variable domain, filled in from reference TRBV19 and TRBJ1-1, reads DGGITQSPKYLFRKEGQNVTLSCEQNLNHDAMYWYRQDPGQGLRLIYYSQIVNDFQKGDIAEGYSVSREKKESFPLTVTSAQKNPTAFYLCASSMTVNTEAFFGQGTRLTVV.

CDR3 protein: CASSATSGGTGELFF. CDR3 nucleotides: TGTGCCAGCAGCGCGACTAGCGGGGGGACCGGGGAGCTGTTTTTT. The chain uses TRBV9 and TRBJ2-2; TRBD2 matches at 13 bases. The germline CDR1 and CDR2 sequences are SGDLS and YYNGEE. The length of the CDR3 is 15 residues. Trimming at V came to 3 bases and at J to 5 bases, leaving 1 base not matched to a gene.

The V and J genes are TRBV6-7 and TRBJ2-3, with 8 bases aligning to TRBD2. TRBV6-7 is designated an ORF whose function remains uncertain. With V trimmed by 0 bases and J by 0 bases, 14 bases remained unmatched. This CDR3 region has 20 residues. In DNA form, the CDR3 reads TGTGCCAGCAGTTACTCGACACTCAGGGATAGCGGGGCTAGCACAGATACGCAGTATTTT. The encoded protein is CASSYSTLRDSGASTDTQYF.

The chain is built from TRBV19 and TRBJ2-3, with 10 positions matching TRBD1. Germline V gene lookup returns CDR1 LNHDA and CDR2 SQIVND (reference sequence). This CDR3 spans 18 amino acids. The V and J ends lost 7 bases and 4 bases, in that order; junction bases with no gene match: 17. The chain's CDR3 is CASKGDRGNRVTADTQYF. The CDR3 coding sequence is TGTGCCAGTAAAGGGGACAGGGGTAATCGGGTAACTGCAGATACGCAGTATTTT. The whole variable domain, filled in from reference TRBV19 and TRBJ2-3, reads DGGITQSPKYLFRKEGQNVTLSCEQNLNHDAMYWYRQDPGQGLRLIYYSQIVNDFQKGDIAEGYSVSREKKESFPLTVTSAQKNPTAFYLCASKGDRGNRVTADTQYFGPGTRLTVL.

J is TRBJ2-1 and V is TRBV19; D perhaps matches TRBD2 (6 bases). The CDR3 runs 15 residues. The germline CDR1 and CDR2 sequences are LNHDA and SQIVND (reference sequence). V was cut by 8 bases and J by 7 bases, with 21 bases left in between. The CDR3 spells CASRKGGGTTNEQFF. Here the CDR3 DNA reads TGTGCCAGTCGTAAAGGAGGCGGGACCACGAATGAGCAGTTCTTC.

This clone has just a few counts. The chain is built from TRBV9 and TRBJ2-1; D call uncertain. CDR1 SGDLS and CDR2 YYNGEE come from the germline V gene. The V end was cut by 4 bases, the J end by 0 bases, with 11 bases between. This CDR3 has 15 residues. Here the CDR3 reads CASSLRRFSYNEQFF. For the CDR3, the DNA is TGTGCCAGCAGCTTACGGCGTTTCTCCTACAATGAGCAGTTCTTC.

CDR3 in DNA: TGCAGCGTTGAGGGACAGGCTAGCCTGGGGGAGACCCAGTACTTC. Protein: CSVEGQASLGETQYF. The chain combines TRBV29-1 with TRBJ2-5, with 8 bases fitting TRBD1. Germline trimming cut 3 bases from V and 5 bases from J; bases unmatched to any gene: 11. The CDR3 length is 15 residues. CDR1 and CDR2 from the germline V gene are SQVTM and ANQGSEA.

This chain joins TRBV18 and TRBJ2-7; 10 positions match TRBD1. The trim removed 0 bases at V and 1 base at J, leaving 0 bases unmatched. This CDR3 is built from 15 residues. Germline CDR1 and CDR2: KGHSH and LQKENI. Here the CDR3 reads CASSPPGQGSYEQYF. DNA for the CDR3: TGTGCCAGCTCACCACCGGGACAGGGGTCCTACGAGCAGTACTTC.

This clone is categorized as medium-sized. The chain employs TRBV6-8 and TRBJ2-7; 11 bases are a match to TRBD2. V gave up 6 bases and J gave up 6 bases; unmatched junction bases: 7. Germline CDR1 is MNHGY and CDR2 is SAAAGT. This CDR3 region has 14 residues. The DNA for the CDR3 is TGTGCCAGCAGATTACTAGCGGGAGTTTCCGAGCAGTACTTC. It encodes CASRLLAGVSEQYF.

This clone rates as medium-sized. The chain carries TRBV4-1 and TRBJ2-5; 9 bases agree with TRBD1. V lost 1 base, J lost 3 bases, and 6 bases stayed unmatched. The CDR3 has 16 amino acids. Germline-derived CDR1 and CDR2 are MGHRA and YSYEKL. The CDR3 nucleotides read TGCGCCAGCAGCCAAGTTGAGGGACAGGGAGAAGAGACCCAGTACTTC. Protein product: CASSQVEGQGEETQYF.